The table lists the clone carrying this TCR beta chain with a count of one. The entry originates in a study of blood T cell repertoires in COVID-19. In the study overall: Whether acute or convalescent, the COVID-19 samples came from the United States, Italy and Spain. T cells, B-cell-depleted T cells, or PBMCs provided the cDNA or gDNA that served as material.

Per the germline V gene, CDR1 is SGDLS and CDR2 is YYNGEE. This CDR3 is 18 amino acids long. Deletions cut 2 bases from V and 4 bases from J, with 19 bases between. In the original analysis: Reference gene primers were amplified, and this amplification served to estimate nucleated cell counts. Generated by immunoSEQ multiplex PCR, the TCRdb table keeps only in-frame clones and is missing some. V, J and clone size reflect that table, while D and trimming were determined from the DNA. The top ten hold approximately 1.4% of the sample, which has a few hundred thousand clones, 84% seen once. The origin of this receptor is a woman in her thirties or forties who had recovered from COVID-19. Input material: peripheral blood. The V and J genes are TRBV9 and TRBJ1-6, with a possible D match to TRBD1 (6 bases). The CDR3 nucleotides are TGTGCCAGCAGCGTTGCTAATACAGGGATGGGTTATAATTCACCCCTCCACTTT. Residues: CASSVANTGMGYNSPLHF. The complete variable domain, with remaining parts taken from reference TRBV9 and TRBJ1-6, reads DSGVTQTPKHLITATGQRVTLRCSPRSGDLSVYWYQQSLDQGLQFLIQYYNGEERAKGNILERFSAQQFPDLHSELNLSSLELGDSALYFCASSVANTGMGYNSPLHFGNGTRLTVT.